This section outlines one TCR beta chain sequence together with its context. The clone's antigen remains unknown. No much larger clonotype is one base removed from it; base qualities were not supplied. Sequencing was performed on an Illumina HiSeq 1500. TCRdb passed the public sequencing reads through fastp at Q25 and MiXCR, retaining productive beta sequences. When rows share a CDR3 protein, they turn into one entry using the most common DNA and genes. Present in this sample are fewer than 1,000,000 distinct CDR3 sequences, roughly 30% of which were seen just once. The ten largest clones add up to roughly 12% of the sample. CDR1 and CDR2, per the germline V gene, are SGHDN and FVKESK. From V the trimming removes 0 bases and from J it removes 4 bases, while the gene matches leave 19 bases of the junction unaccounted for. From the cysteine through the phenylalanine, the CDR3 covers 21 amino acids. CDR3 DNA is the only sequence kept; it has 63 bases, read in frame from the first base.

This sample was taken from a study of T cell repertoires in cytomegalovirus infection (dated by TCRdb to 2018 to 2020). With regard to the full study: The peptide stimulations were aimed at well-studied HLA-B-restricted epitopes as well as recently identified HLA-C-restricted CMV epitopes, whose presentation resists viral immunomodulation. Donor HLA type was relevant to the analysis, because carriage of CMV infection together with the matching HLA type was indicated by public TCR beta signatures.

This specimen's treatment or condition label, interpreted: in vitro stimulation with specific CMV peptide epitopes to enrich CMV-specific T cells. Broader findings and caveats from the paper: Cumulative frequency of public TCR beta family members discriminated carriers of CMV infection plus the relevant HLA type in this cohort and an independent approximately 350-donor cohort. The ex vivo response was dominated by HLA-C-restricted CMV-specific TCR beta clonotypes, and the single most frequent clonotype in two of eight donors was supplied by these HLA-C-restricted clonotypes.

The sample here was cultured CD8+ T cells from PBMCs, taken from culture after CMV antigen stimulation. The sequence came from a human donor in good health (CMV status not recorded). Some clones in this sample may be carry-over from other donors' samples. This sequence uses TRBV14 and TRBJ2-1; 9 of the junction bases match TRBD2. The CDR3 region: CASSQDPSSGGPARPYNEQFF. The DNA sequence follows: TGTGCCAGCAGCCAAGATCCCTCCAGCGGGGGGCCGGCCCGGCCTTACAATGAGCAGTTCTTC.